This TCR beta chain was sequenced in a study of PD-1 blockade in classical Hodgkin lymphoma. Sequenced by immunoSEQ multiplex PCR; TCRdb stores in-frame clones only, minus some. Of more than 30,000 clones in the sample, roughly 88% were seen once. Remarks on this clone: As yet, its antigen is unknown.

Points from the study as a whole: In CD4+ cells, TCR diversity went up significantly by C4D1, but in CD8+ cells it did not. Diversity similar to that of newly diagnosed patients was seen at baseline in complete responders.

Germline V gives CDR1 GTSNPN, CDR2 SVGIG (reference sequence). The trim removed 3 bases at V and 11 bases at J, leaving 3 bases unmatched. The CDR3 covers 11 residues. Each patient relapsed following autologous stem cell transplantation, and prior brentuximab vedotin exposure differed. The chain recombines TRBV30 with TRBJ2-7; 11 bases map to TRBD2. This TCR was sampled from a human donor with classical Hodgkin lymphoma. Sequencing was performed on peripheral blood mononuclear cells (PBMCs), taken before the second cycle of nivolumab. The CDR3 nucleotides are TGTGCCTGGAGACTAGCGGGAGTCAAGTACTTC. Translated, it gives CAWRLAGVKYF.